The subject of this entry is one TCR beta chain. The antigen is not known. As for treatment: roughly 10-day PBMC culture with coronavirus spike peptide pools or control peptides (ViraFEST assay). Some 2 million PBMCs were grown per well alongside 10 IU/ml IL-2 and approximately 9.2 ug/ml peptide pools. These data come from a study of vaccination and CD4 T cells after COVID-19. Study context: Overlapping spike peptides of SARS-CoV-2, HCoV-NL63, HCoV-OC43 and HCoV-229E were used, and cells were stimulated with them. Either a CEFX pool, an HIV-1 Nef pool, or no peptide was added to control cultures.

Cultured CD4+ T-cell DNA underwent Oncomine TCR Beta short-read sequencing. TCRdb recomputed calls from the PCR reads with MiXCR, one row per CDR3 protein. The sample carries roughly 6,800 distinct CDR3 sequences, around half recorded once. The material sequenced was CD4+ T cells from blood, cultured in vitro. This TCR was recovered from a human donor who had recovered from COVID-19.

CDR3 DNA: TGTGCCTGGAGTCTAGGGAGGGAAGCTTTCTTT. The encoded protein is CAWSLGREAFF. This chain joins TRBV30 and TRBJ1-1; D is unresolved. In germline, CDR1 is GTSNPN, CDR2 SVGIG (reference sequence). The CDR3 loop spans 11 amino acids. The germline V and J ends were trimmed by 2 bases and 8 bases, with 9 bases remaining between them.